This section outlines one TCR beta chain sequence together with its context. This sample is drawn from a study of T-cell reconstitution after alpha-beta-depleted transplantation in children. As it was prepared, the TCRbeta library received unique molecular identifiers. TCRdb itself ran the PCR reads through MiXCR, one entry per CDR3 protein. Of a few hundred thousand distinct CDR3 sequences listed, approximately 10% are singletons. This clonotype was obtained from a human donor who donated a stem cell graft to a child with acute lymphoblastic leukemia. This material consisted of PBMCs from the stem cell graft donor, taken from the stem cell graft.

The CDR3 sequence: CASRPKGTGGAGTGELFF. CDR3 in DNA: TGCGCCAGCAGGCCTAAAGGGACAGGGGGCGCGGGCACCGGGGAGCTGTTTTTT. The rearrangement links TRBV5-1 to TRBJ2-2, with TRBD1 matching 12 bases. The CDR3 runs to 18 residues. Per germline, CDR1 SGHRS and CDR2 YFSETQ. V gave up 5 bases and J gave up 4 bases; unmatched junction bases: 12.